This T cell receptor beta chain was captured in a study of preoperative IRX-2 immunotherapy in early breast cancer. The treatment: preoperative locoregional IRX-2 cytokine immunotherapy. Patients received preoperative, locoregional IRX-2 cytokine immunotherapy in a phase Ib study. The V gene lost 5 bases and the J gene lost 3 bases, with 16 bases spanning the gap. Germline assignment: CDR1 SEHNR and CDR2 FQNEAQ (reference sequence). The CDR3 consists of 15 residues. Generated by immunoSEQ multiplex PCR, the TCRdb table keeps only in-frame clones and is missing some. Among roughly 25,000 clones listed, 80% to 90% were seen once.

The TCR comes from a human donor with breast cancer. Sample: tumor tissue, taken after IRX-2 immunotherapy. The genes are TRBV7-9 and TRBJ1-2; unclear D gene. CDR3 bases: TGTGCCAGCAGCCCCCCGGGGAGAGTAGACTATGGCTACACCTTC. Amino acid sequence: CASSPPGRVDYGYTF.